The rows below give T cell receptor beta chains drawn from one sample of a study of chemoradiotherapy in HPV16-positive cancers. Data came from immunoSEQ multiplex PCR; TCRdb stores just in-frame clones and leaves some out. The sample shows about 870 clones, approximately 86% of them seen only once. Material: tumor tissue, obtained from a patient who underwent chemoradiotherapy. The receptors were gathered from a human donor with HPV-associated anogenital cancer. The CDR3 runs from the conserved cysteine through the conserved F or W. D genes are given only for firm matches. Size is omitted from some rows. Given values are once, few, many or a class for expanded clones.

d_call: TRBD1
clone_size: once
j_call: TRBJ1-2
v_call: TRBV5-1
cdr3_aa: CASSWDRRYGYTF
cdr3_nt: TGCGCCAGCAGCTGGGACAGGCGCTATGGCTACACCTTC

d_call: TRBD2
clone_size: NA
j_call: TRBJ2-3
v_call: TRBV4-3
cdr3_aa: CASSQEVMLAGADTQYF
cdr3_nt: TGCGCCAGCAGCCAAGAAGTGATGTTAGCGGGAGCAGATACGCAGTATTTT

d_call: NA
clone_size: NA
j_call: TRBJ2-7
v_call: TRBV6-1
cdr3_aa: CASSEASYEQYF
cdr3_nt: TGTGCCAGCAGTGAAGCCAGCTACGAGCAGTACTTC

d_call: NA
clone_size: NA
j_call: TRBJ1-5
v_call: TRBV19
cdr3_aa: CASKGVGNQPQHF
cdr3_nt: TGTGCCAGTAAAGGTGTCGGCAATCAGCCCCAGCATTTT

d_call: TRBD1
clone_size: NA
j_call: TRBJ2-3
v_call: TRBV12-5
cdr3_aa: CASGLGQGRADTQYF
cdr3_nt: TGTGCTAGTGGTTTGGGACAGGGAAGGGCAGATACGCAGTATTTT

d_call: NA
clone_size: NA
j_call: TRBJ1-2
v_call: TRBV28
cdr3_aa: CASSLRGNYGYTF
cdr3_nt: TGTGCCAGCAGTTTGCGGGGGAACTATGGCTACACCTTC

d_call: TRBD2
clone_size: NA
j_call: TRBJ2-2
v_call: TRBV7-7
cdr3_aa: CASSLGREGTGELFF
cdr3_nt: TGTGCCAGCAGCTTGGGACGGGAGGGCACCGGGGAGCTGTTTTTT

d_call: NA
clone_size: NA
j_call: TRBJ2-6
v_call: TRBV7-9
cdr3_aa: CASGRQTGANVLTF
cdr3_nt: TGTGCCAGCGGTCGCCAAACTGGGGCCAACGTCCTGACTTTC

d_call: TRBD1
clone_size: NA
j_call: TRBJ2-1
v_call: TRBV5-4
cdr3_aa: CASSLVLARGNEQFF
cdr3_nt: TGTGCCAGCAGCTTGGTCCTGGCCAGGGGGAATGAGCAGTTCTTC

d_call: NA
clone_size: NA
j_call: TRBJ2-1
v_call: TRBV6-1
cdr3_aa: CASSEMVTGHNEQFF
cdr3_nt: TGTGCCAGCAGTGAAATGGTTACAGGCCACAATGAGCAGTTCTTC

d_call: NA
clone_size: once
j_call: TRBJ1-2
v_call: TRBV6-8
cdr3_aa: CASSLGVRCSRKTYGYTF
cdr3_nt: TGTGCCAGCAGTCTGGGAGTACGCTGCTCTAGAAAGACCTATGGCTACACCTTC

d_call: TRBD1
clone_size: NA
j_call: TRBJ1-2
v_call: TRBV7-2
cdr3_aa: CASSFDRANYGYTF
cdr3_nt: TGTGCCAGCAGCTTCGACAGGGCTAACTATGGCTACACCTTC

d_call: NA
clone_size: NA
j_call: TRBJ1-5
v_call: TRBV5-5
cdr3_aa: CASSLEVSPSNQPQHF
cdr3_nt: TGTGCCAGCAGCTTGGAGGTTAGTCCTAGCAATCAGCCCCAGCATTTT

d_call: NA
clone_size: NA
j_call: TRBJ1-1
v_call: TRBV16
cdr3_aa: CASSKDINTEAFF
cdr3_nt: TGTGCCAGCAGCAAGGACATTAACACTGAAGCTTTCTTT

d_call: NA
clone_size: NA
j_call: TRBJ2-3
v_call: TRBV30
cdr3_aa: CAWMRRTGTDTQYF
cdr3_nt: TGTGCCTGGATGAGGAGAACTGGCACAGATACGCAGTATTTT

d_call: NA
clone_size: NA
j_call: TRBJ1-4
v_call: TRBV5-6
cdr3_aa: CASSLGLTNEKLFF
cdr3_nt: TGTGCCAGCAGCCTGGGACTGACGAATGAAAAACTGTTTTTT

d_call: NA
clone_size: few
j_call: TRBJ2-7
v_call: TRBV30
cdr3_aa: CAWSHGQTYEQYF
cdr3_nt: TGTGCCTGGAGTCACGGACAGACCTACGAGCAGTACTTC